This T cell receptor (beta chain) was sequenced in a study of PD-1 blockade in classical Hodgkin lymphoma. Study summary: Administration of nivolumab to patients was at 3 mg/kg intravenously every 2 weeks. Whole-study findings and limits: There was a significant rise in CD4+ TCR diversity by C4D1, with no such rise for CD8+. Before treatment, complete responders showed about the same diversity as newly diagnosed patients. Patients who began taking nivolumab under 1 year after ASCT were left out.

There was relapse after autologous stem cell transplantation in every patient, and there was variation in brentuximab vedotin exposure. Repertoires were generated with immunoSEQ multiplex PCR, while TCRdb's copy carries only in-frame clones and drops some. Of roughly 42,000 clones in the sample, approximately 70% were seen once. The germline V gene encodes CDR1 SGHAT and CDR2 FQNNGV. This CDR3 is 16 amino acids long. Trimming at V came to 4 bases and at J to 2 bases, leaving 8 bases not matched to a gene. Comment on this clone: The antigen is unknown.

The chain carries TRBV11-2 and TRBJ2-1, with 7 bases lining up with TRBD2. The receptor was isolated from a human donor with classical Hodgkin lymphoma. The sequencing used peripheral blood mononuclear cells (PBMCs), collected at baseline. CDR3 sequence reads: CASSSREAGAYNEQFF. The DNA of the CDR3 is TGTGCCAGCAGCTCCCGCGAGGCGGGAGCCTACAATGAGCAGTTCTTC.